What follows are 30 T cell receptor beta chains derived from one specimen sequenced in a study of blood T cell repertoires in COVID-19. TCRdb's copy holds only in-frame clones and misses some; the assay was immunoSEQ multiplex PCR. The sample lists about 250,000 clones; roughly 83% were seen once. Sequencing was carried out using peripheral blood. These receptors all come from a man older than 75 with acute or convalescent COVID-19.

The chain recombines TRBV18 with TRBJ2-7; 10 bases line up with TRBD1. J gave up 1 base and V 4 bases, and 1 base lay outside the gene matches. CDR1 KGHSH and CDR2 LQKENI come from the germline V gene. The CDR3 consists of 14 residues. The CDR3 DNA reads TGTGCCAGCTCACTGGGACAGGGGTCCTACGAGCAGTACTTC. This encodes CASSLGQGSYEQYF.

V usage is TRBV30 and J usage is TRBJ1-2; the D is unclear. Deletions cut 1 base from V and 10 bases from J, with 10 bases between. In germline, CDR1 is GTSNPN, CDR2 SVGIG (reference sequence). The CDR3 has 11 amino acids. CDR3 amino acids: CAWSAPGSYTF. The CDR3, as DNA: TGTGCCTGGAGTGCCCCGGGATCCTACACCTTC.

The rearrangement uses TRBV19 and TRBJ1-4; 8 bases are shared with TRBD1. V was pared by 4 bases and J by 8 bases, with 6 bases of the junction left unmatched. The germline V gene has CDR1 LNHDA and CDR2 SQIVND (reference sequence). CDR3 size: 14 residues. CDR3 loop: CASSTADRAEKLFF. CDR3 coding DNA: TGTGCCAGTAGTACCGCGGACAGGGCGGAAAAACTGTTTTTT.

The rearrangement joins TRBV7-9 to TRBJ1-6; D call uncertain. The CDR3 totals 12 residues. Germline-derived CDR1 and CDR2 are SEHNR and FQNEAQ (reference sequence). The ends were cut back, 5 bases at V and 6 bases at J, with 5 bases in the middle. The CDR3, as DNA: TGTGCCAGCAGCGGAGTTAATTCACCCCTCCACTTT. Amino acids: CASSGVNSPLHF.

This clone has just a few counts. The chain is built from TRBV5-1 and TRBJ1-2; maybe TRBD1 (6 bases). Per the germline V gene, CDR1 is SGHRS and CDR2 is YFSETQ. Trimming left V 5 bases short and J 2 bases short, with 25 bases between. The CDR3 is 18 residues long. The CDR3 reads CASSLLTSRTAQNYGYTF. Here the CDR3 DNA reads TGCGCCAGCAGTCTGCTAACCTCCAGGACAGCACAGAACTATGGCTACACCTTC.

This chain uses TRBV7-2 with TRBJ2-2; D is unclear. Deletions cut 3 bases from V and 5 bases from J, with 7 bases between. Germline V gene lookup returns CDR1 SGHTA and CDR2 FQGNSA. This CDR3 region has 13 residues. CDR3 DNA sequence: TGTGCCAGCAGCTTTTCAGTGACCGGGGAGCTGTTTTTT. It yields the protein CASSFSVTGELFF. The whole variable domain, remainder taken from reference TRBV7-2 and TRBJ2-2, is GAGVSQSPSNKVTEKGKDVELRCDPISGHTALYWYRQSLGQGLEFLIYFQGNSAPDKSGLPSDRFSAERTGGSVSTLTIQRTQQEDSAVYLCASSFSVTGELFFGEGSRLTVL.

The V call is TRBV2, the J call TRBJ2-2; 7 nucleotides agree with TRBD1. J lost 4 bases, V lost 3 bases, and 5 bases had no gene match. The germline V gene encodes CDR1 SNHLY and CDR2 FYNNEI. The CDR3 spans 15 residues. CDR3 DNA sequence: TGTGCCAGCAGTGAGAAGGGGGCGGGCACCGGGGAGCTGTTTTTT. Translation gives CASSEKGAGTGELFF.

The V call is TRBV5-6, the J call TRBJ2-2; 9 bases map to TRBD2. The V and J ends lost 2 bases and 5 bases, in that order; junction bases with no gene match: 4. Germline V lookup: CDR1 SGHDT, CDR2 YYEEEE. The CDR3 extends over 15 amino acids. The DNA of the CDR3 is TGTGCCAGCAGCTTTAACGGACTAGCGACCGGGGAGCTGTTTTTT. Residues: CASSFNGLATGELFF.

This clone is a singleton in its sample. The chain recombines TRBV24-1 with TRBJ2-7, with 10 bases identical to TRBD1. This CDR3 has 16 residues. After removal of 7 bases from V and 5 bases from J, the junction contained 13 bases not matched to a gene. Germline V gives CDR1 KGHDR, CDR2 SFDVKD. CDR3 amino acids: CATSAGWGQGTHEQYF. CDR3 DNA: TGTGCCACCAGCGCCGGCTGGGGACAGGGGACTCACGAGCAGTACTTC.

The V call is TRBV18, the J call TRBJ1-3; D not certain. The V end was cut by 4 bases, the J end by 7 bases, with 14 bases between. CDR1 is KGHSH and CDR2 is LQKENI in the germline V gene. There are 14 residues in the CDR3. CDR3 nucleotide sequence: TGTGCCAGCTCACGATCGGGTCCCGAGAACACCATATATTTT. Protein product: CASSRSGPENTIYF.

The CDR3 nucleotides are TGTGCCAGCAGCGTAGGTCCACGGGACAGACTCTACGAGCAGTACTTC. Amino acids: CASSVGPRDRLYEQYF. This sequence joins TRBV9 and TRBJ2-7, with TRBD1 identical over 7 bases. The CDR3 consists of 16 residues. From germline, CDR1 is SGDLS and CDR2 YYNGEE. V was clipped by 0 bases and J by 3 bases; unmatched bases: 9.

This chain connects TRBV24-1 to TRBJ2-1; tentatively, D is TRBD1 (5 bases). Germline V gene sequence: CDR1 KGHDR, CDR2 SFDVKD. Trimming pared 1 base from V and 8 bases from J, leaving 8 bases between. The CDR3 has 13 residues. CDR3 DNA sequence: TGTGCCACCAGTGATTTCAGGGTCCATGAGCAGTTCTTC. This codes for CATSDFRVHEQFF.

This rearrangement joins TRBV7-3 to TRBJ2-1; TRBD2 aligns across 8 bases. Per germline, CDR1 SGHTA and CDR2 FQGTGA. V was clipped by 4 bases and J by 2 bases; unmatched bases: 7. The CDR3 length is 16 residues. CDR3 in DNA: TGTGCCAGCAGCTACGCGGGAGGTTCCCCCTACAATGAGCAGTTCTTC. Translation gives CASSYAGGSPYNEQFF.

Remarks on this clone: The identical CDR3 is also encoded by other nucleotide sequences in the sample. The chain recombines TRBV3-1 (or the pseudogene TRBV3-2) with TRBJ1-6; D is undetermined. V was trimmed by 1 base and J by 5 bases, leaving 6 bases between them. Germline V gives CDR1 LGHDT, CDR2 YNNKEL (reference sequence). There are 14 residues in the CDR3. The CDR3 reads CASSQGQDNSPLHF. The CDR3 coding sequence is TGTGCCAGCAGCCAAGGTCAGGATAATTCACCCCTCCACTTT.

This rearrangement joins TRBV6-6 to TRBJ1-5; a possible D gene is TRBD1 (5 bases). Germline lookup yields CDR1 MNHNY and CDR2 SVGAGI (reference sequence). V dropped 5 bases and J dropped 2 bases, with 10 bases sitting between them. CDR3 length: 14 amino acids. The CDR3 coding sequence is TGTGCCAGCAGTCCTACAGGTGGCAATCAGCCCCAGCATTTT. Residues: CASSPTGGNQPQHF.

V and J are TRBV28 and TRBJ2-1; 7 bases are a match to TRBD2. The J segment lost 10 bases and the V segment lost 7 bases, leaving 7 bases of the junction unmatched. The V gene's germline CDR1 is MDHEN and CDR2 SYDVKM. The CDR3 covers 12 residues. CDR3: CASNYGEGEQFF. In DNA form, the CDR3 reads TGTGCCAGCAATTATGGGGAGGGCGAGCAGTTCTTC.

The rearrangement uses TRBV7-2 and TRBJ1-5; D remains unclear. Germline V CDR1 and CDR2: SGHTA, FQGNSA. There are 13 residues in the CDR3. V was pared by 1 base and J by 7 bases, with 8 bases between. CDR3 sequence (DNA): TGTGCCAGCAGCTTAGGAGAAAGCCAGCCCCAGCATTTT. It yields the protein CASSLGESQPQHF.

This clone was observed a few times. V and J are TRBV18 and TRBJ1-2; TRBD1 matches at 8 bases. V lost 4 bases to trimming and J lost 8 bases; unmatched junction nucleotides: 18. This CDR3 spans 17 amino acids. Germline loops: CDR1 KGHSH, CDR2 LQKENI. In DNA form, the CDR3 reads TGTGCCAGCTCACAACAACCAATTCTACAGGGGGTCTACGGCTACACCTTC. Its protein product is CASSQQPILQGVYGYTF.

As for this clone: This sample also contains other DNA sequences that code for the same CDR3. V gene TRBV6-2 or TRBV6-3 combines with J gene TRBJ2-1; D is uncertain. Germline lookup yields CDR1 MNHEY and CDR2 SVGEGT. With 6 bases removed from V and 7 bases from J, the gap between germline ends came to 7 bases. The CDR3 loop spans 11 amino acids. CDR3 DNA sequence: TGTGCCAGCAGCCCCCTGAATGAGCAGTTCTTC. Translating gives CASSPLNEQFF.

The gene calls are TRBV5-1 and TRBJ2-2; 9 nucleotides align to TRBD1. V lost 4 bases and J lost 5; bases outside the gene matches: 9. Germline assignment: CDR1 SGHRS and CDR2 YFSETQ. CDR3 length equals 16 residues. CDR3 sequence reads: CASSITGGAGTGELFF. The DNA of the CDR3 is TGCGCCAGCAGCATAACAGGGGGCGCGGGGACCGGGGAGCTGTTTTTT.

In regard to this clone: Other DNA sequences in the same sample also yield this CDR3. CDR3 amino acids: CASSLGPYNSPLHF. The CDR3 DNA is TGCGCCAGCAGCTTGGGGCCCTATAATTCACCCCTCCACTTT. The chain has TRBV5-1 and TRBJ1-6; unclear D gene. The CDR3 consists of 14 residues. Germline CDR1 reads SGHRS; CDR2 reads YFSETQ. Trimming stripped 0 bases from V and 2 bases from J, with 3 bases between.

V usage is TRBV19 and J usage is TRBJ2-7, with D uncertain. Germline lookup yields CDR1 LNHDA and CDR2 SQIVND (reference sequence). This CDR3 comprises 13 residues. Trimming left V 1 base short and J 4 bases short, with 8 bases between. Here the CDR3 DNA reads TGTGCCAGTAGTATAGCCCCTCCGTACGAGCAGTACTTC. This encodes CASSIAPPYEQYF.

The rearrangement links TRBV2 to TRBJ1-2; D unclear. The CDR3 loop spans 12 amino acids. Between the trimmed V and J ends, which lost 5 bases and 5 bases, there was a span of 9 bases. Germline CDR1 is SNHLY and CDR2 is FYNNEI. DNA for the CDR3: TGTGCCAGCAGTCCCGGAGGATATGGCTACACCTTC. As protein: CASSPGGYGYTF. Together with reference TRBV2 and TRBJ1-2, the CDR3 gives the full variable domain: EPEVTQTPSHQVTQMGQEVILRCVPISNHLYFYWYRQILGQKVEFLVSFYNNEISEKSEIFDDQFSVERPDGSNFTLKIRSTKLEDSAMYFCASSPGGYGYTFGSGTRLTVV.

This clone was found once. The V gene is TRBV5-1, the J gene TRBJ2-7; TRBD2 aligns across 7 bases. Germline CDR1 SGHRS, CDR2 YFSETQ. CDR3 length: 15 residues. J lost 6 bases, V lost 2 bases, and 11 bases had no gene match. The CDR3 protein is CASSFAPGTKPEQYF. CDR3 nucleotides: TGCGCCAGCAGCTTTGCCCCCGGGACTAAGCCCGAGCAGTACTTC.

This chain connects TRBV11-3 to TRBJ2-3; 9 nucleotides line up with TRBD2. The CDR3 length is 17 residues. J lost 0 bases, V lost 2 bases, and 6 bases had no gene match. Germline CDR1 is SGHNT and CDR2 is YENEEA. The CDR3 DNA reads TGTGCCAGCAGCTTACACGCTAGCGGGACTAGCACAGATACGCAGTATTTT. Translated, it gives CASSLHASGTSTDTQYF.

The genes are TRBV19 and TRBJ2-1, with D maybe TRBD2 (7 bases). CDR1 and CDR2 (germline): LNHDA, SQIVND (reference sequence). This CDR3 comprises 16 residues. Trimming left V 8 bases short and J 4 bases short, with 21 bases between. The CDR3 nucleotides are TGTGCCAGTCACCGGGGGGCGGGGCAGGTATACAATGAGCAGTTCTTC. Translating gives CASHRGAGQVYNEQFF.

The DNA for the CDR3 is TGTGCCAGCAGCCCCGGGACAGGGGGCGCGAACACTGAAGCTTTCTTT. Amino acid sequence: CASSPGTGGANTEAFF. The chain combines TRBV3-1 (or the pseudogene TRBV3-2) with TRBJ1-1; 12 nucleotides match TRBD1. Germline V gene data show CDR1 as LGHDT and CDR2 as YNNKEL (reference sequence). With 4 bases clipped from V and 1 base from J, the junction kept 4 bases outside the gene matches. This CDR3 contains 16 residues.

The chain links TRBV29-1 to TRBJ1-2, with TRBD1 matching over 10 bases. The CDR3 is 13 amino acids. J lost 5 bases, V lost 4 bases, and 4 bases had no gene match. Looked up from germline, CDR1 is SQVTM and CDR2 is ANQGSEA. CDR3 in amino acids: CSVVVDRGYGYTF. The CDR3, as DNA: TGCAGCGTTGTCGTGGACAGGGGGTATGGCTACACCTTC.

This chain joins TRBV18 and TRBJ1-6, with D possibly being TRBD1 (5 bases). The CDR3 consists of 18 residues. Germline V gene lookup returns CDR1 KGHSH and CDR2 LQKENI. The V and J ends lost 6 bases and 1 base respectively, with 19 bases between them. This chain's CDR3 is CASSPGAGGSSYNSPLHF. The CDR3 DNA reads TGTGCCAGCTCCCCAGGAGCGGGGGGATCATCCTATAATTCACCCCTCCACTTT.

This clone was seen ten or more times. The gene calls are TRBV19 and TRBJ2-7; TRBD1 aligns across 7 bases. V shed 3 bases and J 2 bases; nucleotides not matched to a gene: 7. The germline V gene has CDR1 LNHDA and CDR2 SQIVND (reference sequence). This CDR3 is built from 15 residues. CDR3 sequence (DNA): TGTGCCAGTAGTATTCGACCGGGACAGCCCTACGAGCAGTACTTC. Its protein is CASSIRPGQPYEQYF. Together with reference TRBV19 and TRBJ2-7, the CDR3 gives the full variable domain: DGGITQSPKYLFRKEGQNVTLSCEQNLNHDAMYWYRQDPGQGLRLIYYSQIVNDFQKGDIAEGYSVSREKKESFPLTVTSAQKNPTAFYLCASSIRPGQPYEQYFGPGTRLTVT.